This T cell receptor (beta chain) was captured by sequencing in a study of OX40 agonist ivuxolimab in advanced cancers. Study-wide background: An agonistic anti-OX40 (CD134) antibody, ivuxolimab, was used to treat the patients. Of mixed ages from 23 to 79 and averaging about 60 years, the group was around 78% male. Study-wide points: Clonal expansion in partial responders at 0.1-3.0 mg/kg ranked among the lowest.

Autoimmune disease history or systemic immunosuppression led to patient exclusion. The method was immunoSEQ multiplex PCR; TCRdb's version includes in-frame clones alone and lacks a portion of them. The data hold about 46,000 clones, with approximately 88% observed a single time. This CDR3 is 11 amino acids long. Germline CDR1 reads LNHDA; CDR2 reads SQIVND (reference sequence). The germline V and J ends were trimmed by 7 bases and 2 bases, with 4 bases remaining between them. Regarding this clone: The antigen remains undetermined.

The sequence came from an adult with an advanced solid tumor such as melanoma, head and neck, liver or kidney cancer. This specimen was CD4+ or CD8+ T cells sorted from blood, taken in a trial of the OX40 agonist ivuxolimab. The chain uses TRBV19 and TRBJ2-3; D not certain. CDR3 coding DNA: TGTGCCAGTAAGGTCACAGATACGCAGTATTTT. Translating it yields CASKVTDTQYF.